These 26 T cell receptor beta chains were sequenced from one sample in a study of blood T cell repertoires in COVID-19. The protocol was immunoSEQ multiplex PCR, while the TCRdb copy is restricted to in-frame clones and leaves out a portion. The table includes under 200,000 clones, over 70% detected once. Specimen: PBMCs or T cells enriched from blood (not recorded which). Source of these receptors: a woman aged 55-75 years who had recovered from COVID-19.

V and J are TRBV10-1 and TRBJ2-3; 7 nucleotides agree with TRBD1. CDR1 and CDR2 (germline): WNHNN, SYGVQD (reference sequence). V lost 8 bases to trimming and J lost 6 bases; unmatched junction nucleotides: 2. CDR3 length: 11 amino acids. CDR3 residues: CASGDSDTQYF. The DNA for the CDR3 is TGCGCCAGCGGGGACAGTGATACGCAGTATTTT.

This chain connects TRBV12-3 or TRBV12-4 to TRBJ2-7, with a weak D call TRBD1 (6 bases). V was trimmed by 5 bases and J by 6 bases, leaving 14 bases between them. The CDR3 spans 13 residues. CDR3: CASSLTQGTEQYF. The CDR3 region has the DNA TGTGCCAGCAGTCTGACCCAGGGGACCGAGCAGTACTTC.

V and J are TRBV29-1 and TRBJ2-1; D uncertain. Per the germline V gene, CDR1 is SQVTM and CDR2 is ANQGSEA. Trimming pared 4 bases from V and 0 bases from J, leaving 13 bases between. The CDR3 consists of 15 residues. CDR3 residues: CSVGVSPSSYNEQFF. DNA of the CDR3: TGCAGCGTTGGCGTTAGCCCTAGCTCCTACAATGAGCAGTTCTTC.

This clone was detected only once. The chain joins TRBV4-1 to TRBJ1-5; weak D call: TRBD1 (6 bases). V was clipped by 3 bases and J by 2 bases, with 11 bases between them. From germline, CDR1 is MGHRA and CDR2 YSYEKL. CDR3 length: 15 amino acids. The CDR3 loop reads CASSQQGFGNQPQHF. CDR3 DNA sequence: TGCGCCAGCAGCCAGCAGGGGTTCGGCAATCAGCCCCAGCATTTT.

This clone was observed a few times. The CDR3 sequence: CASSLATTSYEQYF. CDR3 DNA: TGTGCCAGCAGCTTGGCCACCACTTCTTACGAGCAGTACTTC. The chain employs TRBV5-4 and TRBJ2-7; no reliable D call. V shed 0 bases and J shed 4 bases, with 11 bases lying between them. CDR3 length: 14 amino acids. Per germline, CDR1 SGHNT and CDR2 YYREEE (reference sequence).

The genes are TRBV5-3 and TRBJ2-5; 9 bases fit TRBD2. TRBV5-3 is an ORF, and what it does is uncertain. CDR3 length equals 17 residues. The V gene end was trimmed by 4 bases and the J gene end by 2 bases; junction bases not matched to a gene: 12. The CDR3 DNA reads TGTGCCAGAAGCCGTTATTTAAGCGGGGGGAGGCAAGAGACCCAGTACTTC. Protein product: CARSRYLSGGRQETQYF.

The rearrangement joins TRBV2 to TRBJ2-5; D is undetermined. The V end was cut by 6 bases, the J end by 5 bases, with 13 bases between. CDR1 and CDR2 from the germline V gene are SNHLY and FYNNEI. This CDR3 region has 13 residues. This CDR3 reads CASRSPQRETQYF. In DNA form, the CDR3 reads TGTGCCAGCAGGAGCCCTCAACGGGAGACCCAGTACTTC.

V is TRBV7-9 and J is TRBJ1-1; a weak D match, TRBD1 (5 bases). The germline V gene has CDR1 SEHNR and CDR2 FQNEAQ (reference sequence). The V end was cut by 1 base, the J end by 0 bases, with 9 bases between. This CDR3 has 15 amino acids. The CDR3 is CASSLVRDLNTEAFF. Here the CDR3 DNA reads TGTGCCAGCAGCTTAGTCCGGGACTTGAACACTGAAGCTTTCTTT. The full variable domain, its missing parts supplied by reference TRBV7-9 and TRBJ1-1, is DTGVSQNPRHKITKRGQNVTFRCDPISEHNRLYWYRQTLGQGPEFLTYFQNEAQLEKSRLLSDRFSAERPKGSFSTLEIQRTEQGDSAMYLCASSLVRDLNTEAFFGQGTRLTVV.

The chain has TRBV2 and TRBJ1-2; possible D gene TRBD1, 6 bases. Germline CDR1 SNHLY, CDR2 FYNNEI. Trimming took 6 bases from V and 1 from J, leaving 9 bases between them. The CDR3 spans 13 residues. CDR3 sequence: CASSEQGNYGYTF. Here the CDR3 DNA reads TGTGCCAGCAGCGAACAGGGTAACTATGGCTACACCTTC.

The chain joins TRBV5-1 to TRBJ2-1; 16 bases fit TRBD2. This CDR3 is built from 19 residues. Per the germline V gene, CDR1 is SGHRS and CDR2 is YFSETQ. Unmatched junction bases numbered 9, after V lost 4 bases and J lost 2 bases. The CDR3 spells CASSPGTSGGAFPYNEQFF. CDR3 DNA sequence: TGCGCCAGCAGCCCTGGGACTAGCGGGGGGGCGTTCCCCTACAATGAGCAGTTCTTC.

The chain is built from TRBV30 and TRBJ1-4; 8 nucleotides align to TRBD1. The CDR3 runs 15 residues. From germline, CDR1 is GTSNPN and CDR2 SVGIG (reference sequence). Trimming took 2 bases from V and 6 from J; bases not matched to a gene: 8. CDR3 nucleotides: TGTGCCTGGAGTCACCGGACAGGGAATGATGAAAAACTGTTTTTT. It is translated as CAWSHRTGNDEKLFF.

The sample holds one count of this clone. This sequence joins TRBV5-5 and TRBJ1-1, with 10 nucleotides matching TRBD1. Germline CDR1 and CDR2: SGHKS and YYEKEE (reference sequence). This CDR3 region has 13 residues. Trimming took 4 bases from V and 5 from J; bases not matched to a gene: 2. CDR3 region: CASSRDRGTEAFF. DNA of the CDR3: TGTGCCAGCAGCCGGGACAGGGGAACTGAAGCTTTCTTT.

The table lists this clone with a few counts. The chain is built from TRBV6-5 and TRBJ1-1; D not certain. Germline V CDR1 and CDR2: MNHEY, SVGAGI. The CDR3 has 12 amino acids. V was clipped by 6 bases and J by 5 bases, with 10 bases between them. CDR3 sequence: CASREGETEAFF. The DNA for the CDR3 is TGTGCCAGCAGGGAGGGTGAGACTGAAGCTTTCTTT.

The chain employs TRBV29-1 and TRBJ1-2, with a possible D match to TRBD1 (5 bases). This CDR3 is built from 13 residues. CDR1 and CDR2 from the germline V gene are SQVTM and ANQGSEA. V dropped 2 bases and J dropped 3 bases, with 10 bases sitting between them. In DNA, the CDR3 is TGCAGCGTTGAAAGGGGCGGCGACTATGGCTACACCTTC. It yields the protein CSVERGGDYGYTF.

This rearrangement joins TRBV5-1 to TRBJ1-4, with 8 bases identical to TRBD1. J was trimmed by 6 bases and V by 9 bases; bases with no gene match: 7. This CDR3 contains 13 residues. Germline CDR1 SGHRS, CDR2 YFSETQ. CDR3 residues: CAKVRGRYEKLFF. For the CDR3, the DNA is TGCGCCAAGGTCAGGGGGCGGTATGAAAAACTGTTTTTT.

This clone was recorded only once. This chain joins TRBV11-3 and TRBJ1-1, with D maybe TRBD1 (5 bases). CDR3 length: 14 amino acids. V was shortened by 5 bases and J by 0 bases, with 10 bases between the two germline ends. Per the germline V gene, CDR1 is SGHNT and CDR2 is YENEEA. The CDR3 nucleotides are TGTGCCAGCAGCCCAGGGAACATGAACACTGAAGCTTTCTTT. Its translation: CASSPGNMNTEAFF.

This sequence joins TRBV28 and TRBJ2-4; 8 bases are a match to TRBD1. Germline CDR1 is MDHEN and CDR2 is SYDVKM. The trim removed 5 bases at V and 1 base at J, leaving 10 bases unmatched. The length of the CDR3 is 17 residues. The CDR3 region has the DNA TGTGCCAGCAGTCTAATATCGGACAGGGTTGCCAAAAACATTCAGTACTTC. This translates into CASSLISDRVAKNIQYF.

The rearrangement links TRBV27 to TRBJ1-2; TRBD1 might be the D (5 bases). Per the germline V gene, CDR1 is MNHEY and CDR2 is SMNVEV (reference sequence). This CDR3 is built from 13 residues. The V end lost 3 bases, the J end lost 8 bases, and 13 bases lay between the germline ends. The CDR3: CASSFSGSGGYTF. CDR3 DNA: TGTGCCAGCAGTTTTTCAGGGTCGGGCGGCTACACCTTC.

The CDR3 DNA sequence: TGTGCCAGCAGCTTAAATCCGGGTAGCGGAGAGACCCAGTACTTC. Amino acids: CASSLNPGSGETQYF. This chain links TRBV7-3 with TRBJ2-5; D might be TRBD2 (6 bases). The CDR3 contains 15 residues. V was pared by 1 base and J by 4 bases, with 13 bases between. The germline gives CDR1 SGHTA, CDR2 FQGTGA.

The rearrangement links TRBV13 to TRBJ1-3; 9 nucleotides agree with TRBD1. V trimming: 6 bases; J trimming: 3 bases; junction bases outside the gene matches: 6. CDR3 length: 15 amino acids. Germline CDR1 is PRHDT and CDR2 is FYEKMQ (reference sequence). The CDR3 DNA reads as TGTGCCAGCAGAAACAGGGGGCTGAGTGGAAACACCATATATTTT. It specifies CASRNRGLSGNTIYF.

DNA for the CDR3: TGTGCCTGGAACCACAGGATAAATGGCTACACCTTC. The encoded protein is CAWNHRINGYTF. This chain links TRBV30 with TRBJ1-2; weak D call: TRBD1 (5 bases). The germline V and J ends were trimmed by 4 bases and 6 bases, with 12 bases remaining between them. Germline V gene data show CDR1 as GTSNPN and CDR2 as SVGIG (reference sequence). This CDR3 is built from 12 residues.

The rearrangement uses TRBV20-1 and TRBJ2-2; 9 nucleotides line up with TRBD2. Germline V CDR1 and CDR2: DFQATT, SNEGSKA (reference sequence). The V gene end was trimmed by 3 bases and the J gene end by 4 bases; junction bases not matched to a gene: 9. The length of the CDR3 is 16 residues. The chain's CDR3 is CSASNPRAGGTGELFF. CDR3 in DNA: TGCAGTGCTAGTAACCCACGAGCGGGGGGCACCGGGGAGCTGTTTTTT.

The count of this clone is one. Relative to the germline gene, one junction end is altered; a read error may explain this. The chain employs TRBV6-1 and TRBJ1-3; TRBD1 matches at 7 bases. The germline gives CDR1 MNHNS, CDR2 SASEGT. The CDR3 extends over 13 amino acids. Here the CDR3 DNA reads TGTGCCAGCGGTGACAGGGCTCTCGGCACCATATATTTT. It codes for CASGDRALGTIYF.

The chain carries TRBV7-2 and TRBJ2-5; 11 positions agree with TRBD2. The CDR3 runs to 15 residues. V lost 5 bases, J lost 5 bases, and 7 bases stayed unmatched. Germline-derived CDR1 and CDR2 are SGHTA and FQGNSA. The CDR3 loop reads CASSGFSGGAETQYF. The CDR3 bases are TGTGCCAGCAGCGGCTTTAGCGGGGGGGCGGAGACCCAGTACTTC.

This clone appeared a single time. The rearrangement uses TRBV19 and TRBJ1-1; D not resolved. V gave up 9 bases and J gave up 7 bases, with 15 bases separating them. Germline CDR1 is LNHDA and CDR2 is SQIVND (reference sequence). The CDR3 loop spans 12 amino acids. As DNA, the CDR3 is TGTGCCAGCCAGGAGACTAGAGGTGAAGCTTTCTTT. Protein sequence: CASQETRGEAFF.

This rearrangement joins TRBV18 to TRBJ2-7; 8 bases align to TRBD2. The ends lost 3 bases at V and 3 bases at J; junction bases unmatched: 7. This CDR3 spans 15 amino acids. The germline gives CDR1 KGHSH, CDR2 LQKENI. The CDR3 nucleotides read TGTGCCAGCTCACCGCGGGGGGACCTTTTCTACGAGCAGTACTTC. Amino acid sequence: CASSPRGDLFYEQYF.